These 15 T cell receptor beta chains share one sample of origin, sequenced in a study of cytomegalovirus exposure and HLA in healthy donors. The PCR made use of 60 Vbeta and 13 Jbeta primers. Clones were sequenced by immunoSEQ multiplex PCR, and TCRdb holds only the in-frame ones, with some missing. This table has some 110,000 clones, more than 80% appearing once. Sequencing was performed on PBMCs. The source is a young man in good health and CMV-seronegative.

This rearrangement joins TRBV11-3 to TRBJ2-7, with TRBD2 identical over 7 bases. V shed 0 bases, J shed 5 bases, and the junction held 10 bases outside the gene matches. The V gene's germline CDR1 is SGHNT and CDR2 YENEEA. The CDR3 spans 16 residues. This chain's CDR3 is CASSLDRGGSSHEQYF. The CDR3 nucleotides read TGTGCCAGCAGCTTAGATCGGGGAGGGAGTTCCCACGAGCAGTACTTC.

The chain couples TRBV18 to TRBJ1-2, with D unresolved. V was cut by 0 bases and J by 7 bases, with 12 bases left in between. CDR3 length: 14 amino acids. Germline loops: CDR1 KGHSH, CDR2 LQKENI. This CDR3 is CASSPPSHKSGYTF. The CDR3 coding sequence is TGTGCCAGCTCACCACCGTCGCATAAGAGTGGCTACACCTTC. Supplemented by reference TRBV18 and TRBJ1-2, the full variable domain reads NAGVMQNPRHLVRRRGQEARLRCSPMKGHSHVYWYRQLPEEGLKFMVYLQKENIIDESGMPKERFSAEFPKEGPSILRIQQVVRGDSAAYFCASSPPSHKSGYTFGSGTRLTVV.

This chain joins TRBV19 and TRBJ2-7; 7 bases align to TRBD1. With V trimmed by 6 bases and J by 3 bases, 14 bases remained unmatched. From germline, CDR1 is LNHDA and CDR2 SQIVND (reference sequence). The CDR3 is made up of 16 amino acids. The CDR3 spells CASSPNDRTGLYEQYF. The CDR3 DNA reads TGTGCCAGTAGCCCAAATGACCGGACAGGACTCTACGAGCAGTACTTC.

The chain links TRBV6-1 to TRBJ2-5; TRBD2 agrees at 11 bases. From germline, CDR1 is MNHNS and CDR2 SASEGT. The CDR3 runs 14 residues. This CDR3 reads CAAASGRILETQYF. CDR3 nucleotides: TGTGCGGCGGCTAGCGGGAGGATTTTGGAGACCCAGTACTTC.

This clone was seen once. An end of the junction does not agree with germline; a read error may underlie this. The CDR3 DNA reads as TGTTCCAGCAGCCCGCGACAGGGGAGGATTCCTAACACTGAAGCTTTCTTT. Translation: CSSSPRQGRIPNTEAFF. The gene calls are TRBV7-9 and TRBJ1-1, with 8 bases matching TRBD1. The CDR3 is 17 residues long. Germline V gene sequence: CDR1 SEHNR, CDR2 FQNEAQ (reference sequence).

The CDR3 DNA is TGTGCCTGGTCTGACAGGGGGTACAATCAGCCCCAGCATTTT. Translation: CAWSDRGYNQPQHF. V is TRBV30 and J is TRBJ1-5; the match to TRBD1 covers 9 bases. The CDR3 covers 14 residues. Germline V gene data show CDR1 as GTSNPN and CDR2 as SVGIG (reference sequence). The V gene end was trimmed by 5 bases and the J gene end by 3 bases; junction bases not matched to a gene: 5. The whole variable domain, filled in from reference TRBV30 and TRBJ1-5, reads SQTIHQWPATLVQPVGSPLSLECTVEGTSNPNLYWYRQAAGRGLQLLFYSVGIGQISSEVPQNLSASRPQDRQFILSSKKLLLSDSGFYLCAWSDRGYNQPQHFGDGTRLSIL.

This chain uses TRBV5-1 with TRBJ2-7; TRBD1 aligns across 7 bases. There are 13 residues in the CDR3. The junction had 1 base not matched to a gene; V was cut back by 2 bases and J by 2 bases. Germline V gene sequence: CDR1 SGHRS, CDR2 YFSETQ. DNA for the CDR3: TGCGCCAGCAGCTTTGGGACAGCCTACGAGCAGTACTTC. It codes for CASSFGTAYEQYF.

CDR3 nucleotides: TGTGCCAGCAGCTTAGACGGTTCGGGAGGACCGTGGGATACGCAGTATTTT. Residues: CASSLDGSGGPWDTQYF. The rearrangement uses TRBV11-1 and TRBJ2-3; 7 nucleotides agree with TRBD2. The CDR3 is 17 residues long. The trim removed 1 base at V and 6 bases at J, leaving 13 bases unmatched. Germline V gene data show CDR1 as SGHAT and CDR2 as FQDESV (reference sequence).

The chain uses TRBV2 and TRBJ2-3, with D tentatively TRBD2 (5 bases). Looked up from germline, CDR1 is SNHLY and CDR2 is FYNNEI. V was clipped by 8 bases and J by 0 bases, with 12 bases between them. This CDR3 contains 14 residues. The CDR3 here is CASGGRSSTDTQYF. CDR3 nucleotide sequence: TGTGCCAGCGGCGGGCGGTCCAGCACAGATACGCAGTATTTT.

The chain joins TRBV5-4 to TRBJ2-4; 7 nucleotides align to TRBD1. The CDR3 loop spans 16 amino acids. J was trimmed by 1 base and V by 2 bases; bases with no gene match: 6. Germline V gene lookup returns CDR1 SGHNT and CDR2 YYREEE (reference sequence). DNA of the CDR3: TGTGCCAGCAGCTTTAGACAGGGTGGCGCCAAAAACATTCAGTACTTC. It translates to CASSFRQGGAKNIQYF.

As DNA, the CDR3 is TGTGCCAGCTCACCCACAGGATCTGGAAACACCATATATTTT. Its protein product is CASSPTGSGNTIYF. J is TRBJ1-3 and V is TRBV18; D is perhaps TRBD1 (5 bases). The CDR3 is 14 residues long. The germline CDR1 and CDR2 sequences are KGHSH and LQKENI. V was trimmed by 3 bases and J by 1 base, leaving 7 bases between them.

V usage is TRBV28 and J usage is TRBJ2-1, with TRBD2 matching 7 bases. V shed 6 bases and J 0 bases; nucleotides not matched to a gene: 2. Germline V gene data show CDR1 as MDHEN and CDR2 as SYDVKM. The CDR3 is 14 residues long. The CDR3 region is CASRGLSSYNEQFF. CDR3 bases: TGTGCCAGCAGGGGACTAAGCTCCTACAATGAGCAGTTCTTC.

V and J are TRBV11-2 and TRBJ1-3; 9 bases are shared with TRBD1. The V and J ends lost 4 bases and 1 base, in that order; junction bases with no gene match: 8. The CDR3 spans 17 residues. Germline values: CDR1 SGHAT, CDR2 FQNNGV. In DNA form, the CDR3 reads TGTGCCAGCAGCTACCCCCGGGACAGGGTGTCTGGAAACACCATATATTTT. Amino acids: CASSYPRDRVSGNTIYF.

The rearrangement joins TRBV19 to TRBJ1-1; 8 nucleotides agree with TRBD1. Germline CDR1 is LNHDA and CDR2 is SQIVND (reference sequence). The CDR3 has 15 residues. The V gene end was trimmed by 7 bases and the J gene end by 2 bases; junction bases not matched to a gene: 9. CDR3 residues: CASTSHPGGNTEAFF. As DNA, the CDR3 is TGTGCCAGTACCTCCCATCCAGGGGGCAACACTGAAGCTTTCTTT.

This clone has more than one count but fewer than ten. The V call is TRBV6-5, the J call TRBJ1-4; no firm D call. Germline values: CDR1 MNHEY, CDR2 SVGAGI. V lost 0 bases and J 5 bases, leaving 10 bases between the germline ends. The CDR3 spans 15 residues. Here the CDR3 DNA reads TGTGCCAGCAGTTACTCGGGCTCAAAGAATGAAAAACTGTTTTTT. Its protein is CASSYSGSKNEKLFF.